Following are 31 T cell receptor beta chains from one sample sequenced in a study of T-cell memory formation after mild COVID-19. TCRdb fed the 5' RACE reads into MiXCR, producing one record per CDR3 protein. The sample records around 190,000 distinct CDR3 sequences, less than 20% being singletons. Sample: PBMCs or a T cell subset sorted from them (not recorded which). These receptors were obtained from a man between 18 and 29 years old who had mild COVID-19 (a few samples of this study predate the infection). Cell type and time point are not known.

This chain joins TRBV7-9 and TRBJ1-6; D unclear. Trimming took 1 base from V and 8 from J, leaving 18 bases between them. Germline-derived CDR1 and CDR2 are SEHNR and FQNEAQ (reference sequence). This CDR3 is built from 17 residues. CDR3 region: CASSLGLRREDYSPLHF. The CDR3 coding sequence is TGTGCCAGCAGCTTAGGGCTGAGGAGGGAGGATTATTCACCCCTCCACTTT. The complete variable domain, with remaining parts taken from reference TRBV7-9 and TRBJ1-6, reads DTGVSQNPRHKITKRGQNVTFRCDPISEHNRLYWYRQTLGQGPEFLTYFQNEAQLEKSRLLSDRFSAERPKGSFSTLEIQRTEQGDSAMYLCASSLGLRREDYSPLHFGNGTRLTVT.

This clonotype has just a few counts. The chain is built from TRBV7-2 and TRBJ1-1, with 7 bases aligning to TRBD1. The CDR3 extends over 14 amino acids. Trimming took 5 bases from V and 4 from J; bases not matched to a gene: 7. CDR1 SGHTA and CDR2 FQGNSA come from the germline V gene. The CDR3 region is CASSRQGGITEAFF. The DNA for the CDR3 is TGTGCCAGCAGCCGACAGGGTGGTATCACTGAAGCTTTCTTT.

This clonotype has just a few counts. The genes are TRBV10-1 and TRBJ2-1, with 9 bases identical to TRBD2. Germline CDR1 reads WNHNN; CDR2 reads SYGVQD (reference sequence). The length of the CDR3 is 13 residues. The V and J ends lost 5 bases and 5 bases, in that order; junction bases with no gene match: 1. The CDR3, as DNA: TGCGCCAGCAGTCTAGCGGGGCACAATGAGCAGTTCTTC. This encodes CASSLAGHNEQFF.

V gene TRBV9 combines with J gene TRBJ2-1; the D is unclear. The CDR3 length is 12 residues. The germline CDR1 and CDR2 sequences are SGDLS and YYNGEE. Trimming shortened V by 4 bases and J by 3 bases, and 5 bases separated the two germline ends. CDR3 DNA sequence: TGTGCCAGCAGCTTTGACTACAATGAGCAGTTCTTC. This translates into CASSFDYNEQFF.

CDR3 sequence reads: CASSLGSRAPNTEAFF. In DNA, the CDR3 is TGTGCCAGCAGCTTAGGGTCCAGGGCCCCGAACACTGAAGCTTTCTTT. This chain joins TRBV7-2 and TRBJ1-1, with D possibly matching TRBD1 (5 bases). In germline, CDR1 is SGHTA, CDR2 FQGNSA. The CDR3 contains 16 residues. V gave up 1 base and J gave up 1 base, with 13 bases separating them. The entire variable domain, with the rest obtained from reference TRBV7-2 and TRBJ1-1, is as follows: GAGVSQSPSNKVTEKGKDVELRCDPISGHTALYWYRQSLGQGLEFLIYFQGNSAPDKSGLPSDRFSAERTGGSVSTLTIQRTQQEDSAVYLCASSLGSRAPNTEAFFGQGTRLTVV.

The V and J genes are TRBV12-5 and TRBJ2-3; 9 positions agree with TRBD2. The CDR3 consists of 13 residues. CDR1 and CDR2 (germline): LGHNT, FRNRAP. V lost 7 bases, J lost 4 bases, and 3 bases stayed unmatched. The CDR3 sequence: CASVTSGADTQYF. For the CDR3, the DNA is TGTGCTAGTGTGACTAGCGGAGCAGATACGCAGTATTTT.

This clonotype was recorded a few times. V gene TRBV7-8 combines with J gene TRBJ1-5; possibly TRBD1 for D (6 bases). Trimming took off 5 bases at V and 7 bases at J, with 9 bases between the two ends. CDR3 size: 12 residues. The germline CDR1 and CDR2 sequences are SGHVS and FQNEAQ. CDR3 DNA sequence: TGTGCCAGCAGCCACAGGGACCAGCCCCAGCATTTT. This sequence encodes CASSHRDQPQHF.

The chain carries TRBV24-1 and TRBJ2-1; TRBD1 aligns across 10 bases. Unmatched junction bases numbered 7, after V lost 4 bases and J lost 8 bases. Germline CDR1 and CDR2: KGHDR and SFDVKD. This CDR3 region has 15 residues. CDR3 sequence: CATSDSLTGGDEQFF. DNA for the CDR3: TGTGCCACCAGTGACTCTCTGACAGGGGGCGATGAGCAGTTCTTC.

The V gene is TRBV5-1, the J gene TRBJ1-4; maybe TRBD1 (5 bases). Germline CDR1 SGHRS, CDR2 YFSETQ. The CDR3 spans 17 residues. V lost 4 bases, J lost 8 bases, and 24 bases lay in between. The CDR3 DNA reads as TGCGCCAGCAGCCGGGGTGGGACGGACTCAGAAAAAGAAAAACTGTTTTTT. It codes for CASSRGGTDSEKEKLFF.

This chain joins TRBV5-1 and TRBJ1-6; TRBD1 matches 7 bases. V dropped 6 bases and J dropped 8; count of bases not matched to a gene: 8. The CDR3 totals 14 residues. The V gene's germline CDR1 is SGHRS and CDR2 YFSETQ. The CDR3 region is CASTGGGLDSPLHF. DNA for the CDR3: TGCGCCAGCACCGGAGGGGGCTTAGATTCACCCCTCCACTTT.

The chain couples TRBV7-2 to TRBJ1-2; 7 positions match TRBD1. The ends lost 5 bases at V and 8 bases at J; junction bases unmatched: 11. The CDR3 runs 14 residues. The germline V gene has CDR1 SGHTA and CDR2 FQGNSA. The CDR3 sequence is CASSPQGGLGGYTF. The CDR3 DNA sequence: TGTGCCAGCAGCCCGCAGGGGGGACTCGGCGGCTACACCTTC.

This clonotype was found a few times. The V gene is TRBV12-3 or TRBV12-4, the J gene TRBJ2-1; 8 bases align to TRBD1. CDR3 length: 14 residues. Unmatched junction bases numbered 6, after V lost 8 bases and J lost 3 bases. The chain's CDR3 is CASQRTGNYNEQFF. As DNA, the CDR3 is TGTGCCAGCCAAAGGACAGGGAACTACAATGAGCAGTTCTTC.

This chain joins TRBV11-2 and TRBJ1-1; possible D gene TRBD1, 5 bases. CDR1 and CDR2 (germline): SGHAT, FQNNGV. The CDR3 covers 14 residues. V gave up 5 bases and J gave up 3 bases, with 13 bases separating them. CDR3 residues: CASSEGVPDTEAFF. For the CDR3, the DNA is TGTGCCAGCAGCGAAGGGGTTCCGGACACTGAAGCTTTCTTT.

This clonotype was detected a few times. The V gene is TRBV5-1, the J gene TRBJ2-2; 8 nucleotides agree with TRBD1. The V segment lost 0 bases and the J segment 4 bases; nucleotides outside the gene matches: 2. The germline gives CDR1 SGHRS, CDR2 YFSETQ. This CDR3 is 15 amino acids long. The CDR3 coding sequence is TGCGCCAGCAGCTTGGTCACAGGGGGCACCGGGGAGCTGTTTTTT. Translation gives CASSLVTGGTGELFF.

The chain joins TRBV4-3 to TRBJ1-5; D not certain. Germline CDR1 and CDR2: LGHNA and YSLEER. V lost 0 bases and J lost 9, with 18 bases in between. The CDR3 length is 16 residues. For the CDR3, the DNA is TGCGCCAGCAGCCAAGATTTCACCCAGACTCCGAGGCCCCAGCATTTT. It yields the protein CASSQDFTQTPRPQHF.

This clonotype was recorded many times. V usage is TRBV5-1 and J usage is TRBJ2-1, with 11 positions matching TRBD2. The junction had 8 bases not matched to a gene; V was cut back by 4 bases and J by 5 bases. The CDR3 extends over 16 amino acids. The germline CDR1 and CDR2 sequences are SGHRS and YFSETQ. The CDR3 coding sequence is TGCGCCAGCAGCCTTCTAGCGGGGGGACCAAACAATGAGCAGTTCTTC. It translates to CASSLLAGGPNNEQFF. Full variable domain (missing parts from reference TRBV5-1 and TRBJ2-1): KAGVTQTPRYLIKTRGQQVTLSCSPISGHRSVSWYQQTPGQGLQFLFEYFSETQRNKGNFPGRFSGRQFSNSRSEMNVSTLELGDSALYLCASSLLAGGPNNEQFFGPGTRLTVL.

This clonotype was counted ten times or more. The rearrangement links TRBV12-3 or TRBV12-4 to TRBJ2-1; D unresolved. The CDR3 is made up of 10 amino acids. The germline V and J ends were trimmed by 3 bases and 10 bases, with 4 bases remaining between them. The chain's CDR3 is CASSFREQFF. The CDR3 coding sequence is TGTGCCAGCAGTTTCAGGGAGCAGTTCTTC.

CDR3 sequence: CASSQDRWTDTQYF. The CDR3 nucleotides read TGCGCCAGCAGCCAAGATCGATGGACAGATACGCAGTATTTT. V usage is TRBV4-3 and J usage is TRBJ2-3; D call uncertain. CDR1 is LGHNA and CDR2 is YSLEER in the germline V gene. V was trimmed by 0 bases and J by 3 bases, leaving 7 bases between them. The CDR3 runs 14 residues.

Only a few counts were recorded for this clonotype. V and J are TRBV20-1 and TRBJ1-2; TRBD1 is a possible D gene (5 bases). In germline, CDR1 is DFQATT, CDR2 SNEGSKA (reference sequence). V lost 3 bases and J lost 0, with 11 bases in between. This CDR3 is 14 amino acids long. This chain's CDR3 is CSARPGTSNYGYTF. The CDR3 DNA sequence: TGCAGTGCTAGGCCAGGGACCTCTAACTATGGCTACACCTTC.

DNA of the CDR3: TGCAGCGTCCCCGGGACAGCAAACACTGAAGCTTTCTTT. This gives the protein CSVPGTANTEAFF. The rearrangement joins TRBV29-1 to TRBJ1-1; 7 bases agree with TRBD1. After removal of 6 bases from V and 2 bases from J, the junction contained 6 bases not matched to a gene. The germline CDR1 and CDR2 sequences are SQVTM and ANQGSEA. This CDR3 has 13 residues.

A few counts support this clonotype. The chain couples TRBV19 to TRBJ2-5; no definite D call. Per the germline V gene, CDR1 is LNHDA and CDR2 is SQIVND (reference sequence). Trimming stripped 3 bases from V and 4 bases from J, with 9 bases between. The CDR3 loop spans 13 amino acids. CDR3 amino acids: CASSIRDPETQYF. The CDR3 DNA follows: TGTGCCAGTAGTATTCGAGACCCAGAGACCCAGTACTTC.

This clonotype was counted ten times or more. The chain joins TRBV21-1 to TRBJ2-3; the table's D call, TRBD2, has no DNA check behind it. TRBV21-1 is a documented pseudogene. The CDR3 has 14 amino acids. The CDR3 coding sequence is TGTGCCACCCTCCGTCGGGTCCAAACAGATACGCAGTATTTT. Protein sequence: CATLRRVQTDTQYF.

V is TRBV12-3 or TRBV12-4 and J is TRBJ1-2, with D hard to call. Trimming took 3 bases from V and 8 from J, leaving 10 bases between them. The CDR3 runs to 12 residues. The CDR3 here is CASSFGGNGYTF. CDR3 nucleotide sequence: TGTGCCAGCAGTTTTGGAGGGAACGGCTACACCTTC.

This clonotype was picked up many times. The chain employs TRBV7-2 and TRBJ2-1; TRBD2 matches at 8 bases. This CDR3 contains 15 residues. Germline assignment: CDR1 SGHTA and CDR2 FQGNSA. V was pared by 7 bases and J by 5 bases, with 10 bases of the junction left unmatched. The CDR3 DNA sequence: TGTGCCAGCACCCTGGGGGGGCGGGGGGACAATGAGCAGTTCTTC. The encoded protein is CASTLGGRGDNEQFF.

The chain carries TRBV5-1 and TRBJ2-5, with D unresolved. Per the germline V gene, CDR1 is SGHRS and CDR2 is YFSETQ. Trimming removed 5 bases from V and 7 bases from J, with 9 bases in between. The CDR3 spans 11 residues. The CDR3 reads CASSSEMTQYF. The CDR3, as DNA: TGCGCCAGCAGTTCAGAAATGACCCAGTACTTC. The full variable domain, in which reference TRBV5-1 and TRBJ2-5 provide the parts outside the CDR3, is KAGVTQTPRYLIKTRGQQVTLSCSPISGHRSVSWYQQTPGQGLQFLFEYFSETQRNKGNFPGRFSGRQFSNSRSEMNVSTLELGDSALYLCASSSEMTQYFGPGTRLLVL.

The CDR3: CASSFMTSRTDTQYF. The CDR3 coding sequence is TGTGCCAGCAGTTTTATGACTAGCCGCACAGATACGCAGTATTTT. V usage is TRBV12-3 or TRBV12-4 and J usage is TRBJ2-3; 7 positions agree with TRBD2. The junction had 4 bases not matched to a gene; V was cut back by 3 bases and J by 1 base. CDR3 length: 15 residues.

This clonotype has only a few counts. CDR3 nucleotide sequence: TGTGCCAGCAGCCAGACAGAAATCTCCATTCAGTACTTC. This encodes CASSQTEISIQYF. The chain has TRBV14 and TRBJ2-4; possibly TRBD1 for D (5 bases). The V gene lost 3 bases and the J gene lost 9 bases, with 12 bases spanning the gap. The CDR3 length is 13 residues. CDR1 and CDR2 from the germline V gene are SGHDN and FVKESK.

The chain uses TRBV5-1 and TRBJ2-5; 8 nucleotides agree with TRBD2. Trimming removed 5 bases from V and 3 bases from J; junction bases left unmatched: 9. Germline CDR1 and CDR2: SGHRS and YFSETQ. This CDR3 comprises 15 residues. CDR3 loop: CASRSGGLSKETQYF. DNA for the CDR3: TGCGCCAGCAGAAGCGGGGGACTATCAAAAGAGACCCAGTACTTC.

The rearrangement uses TRBV5-1 and TRBJ2-1; D gene unclear. The CDR3 sequence is 14 residues long. V dropped 3 bases and J dropped 5 bases, with 12 bases sitting between them. In germline, CDR1 is SGHRS, CDR2 YFSETQ. The CDR3 DNA sequence: TGCGCCAGCAGCTCCGGGTACGATGACAATGAGCAGTTCTTC. Translating gives CASSSGYDDNEQFF.

The chain is built from TRBV6-6 and TRBJ2-7; 12 bases map to TRBD2. Germline CDR1 and CDR2: MNHNY and SVGAGI (reference sequence). V was clipped by 11 bases and J by 3 bases; unmatched bases: 8. The length of the CDR3 is 14 residues. CDR3 in amino acids: CAAATSGGLYEQYV. As DNA, the CDR3 is TGTGCCGCCGCGACTAGCGGGGGACTCTACGAGCAGTACGTC.

This rearrangement joins TRBV20-1 to TRBJ2-2, with TRBD2 as a possible D gene (5 bases). The CDR3 extends over 14 amino acids. CDR1 and CDR2 from the germline V gene are DFQATT and SNEGSKA (reference sequence). With 5 bases removed from V and 4 bases from J, the gap between germline ends came to 14 bases. CDR3 residues: CSAGKRGSTGELFF. CDR3 DNA sequence: TGCAGTGCTGGGAAGAGAGGGAGCACCGGGGAGCTGTTTTTT.